The 2 T cell receptor beta chains presented below share a single source sample, sequenced in a study of blood T cell repertoires in COVID-19. Sequencing was performed with immunoSEQ multiplex PCR; in TCRdb, only in-frame clones are kept and a portion is missing. The table shows around 180,000 clones, with 70% to 90% occurring only once. The sample was peripheral blood. The receptors here all came from a woman older than 75 with acute or convalescent COVID-19.

For the CDR3, the DNA is TGTGCCATCAGCAGACAGGGGGGGGGACAGCCCCAGCATTTT. Translating it yields CAISRQGGGQPQHF. The rearrangement joins TRBV10-3 to TRBJ1-5, with 9 bases fitting TRBD1. Germline V gene sequence: CDR1 ENHRY, CDR2 SYGVKD. This CDR3 comprises 14 residues. V was clipped by 6 bases and J by 7 bases; unmatched bases: 7.

This clone has a single count. The chain carries TRBV14 and TRBJ2-5; D uncertain. Looked up from germline, CDR1 is SGHDN and CDR2 is FVKESK. This CDR3 region has 11 residues. Deletions cut 7 bases from V and 1 base from J, with 4 bases between. The CDR3 sequence: CASNCQETQYF. Written as DNA, the CDR3 is TGTGCCAGCAACTGCCAAGAGACCCAGTACTTC. Full variable domain (remainder filled in from reference TRBV14 and TRBJ2-5): EAGVTQFPSHSVIEKGQTVTLRCDPISGHDNLYWYRRVMGKEIKFLLHFVKESKQDESGMPNNRFLAERTGGTYSTLKVQPAELEDSGVYFCASNCQETQYFGPGTRLLVL.